What follows are 20 T cell receptor beta chains derived from one specimen sequenced in a study of cytomegalovirus exposure and HLA in healthy donors. Sequencing was performed with immunoSEQ multiplex PCR; in TCRdb, only in-frame clones are kept and a portion is missing. The table lists 120,000 or so clones, roughly 90% of them singletons. Sequencing was done on a sample of PBMCs. The receptors shown here come from a woman younger than 30 in good health and CMV-seronegative.

The chain joins TRBV5-8 to TRBJ1-2; the D gene is possibly TRBD1 (6 bases). V dropped 5 bases and J dropped 4 bases, with 15 bases sitting between them. This CDR3 contains 14 residues. Germline V gene sequence: CDR1 SGHTS, CDR2 YDEGEE. The CDR3 DNA sequence: TGTGCCAGCAGTGAATCGGACAGATTCTATGGCTACACCTTC. This translates into CASSESDRFYGYTF.

This sequence joins TRBV6-5 and TRBJ2-7; 7 bases map to TRBD1. The CDR3 length is 12 residues. V gave up 10 bases and J gave up 4 bases; unmatched junction bases: 7. CDR1 and CDR2 (germline): MNHEY, SVGAGI. In nucleotides, the CDR3 is TGTGCCACCCGACAGGGCGCGTACGAGCAGTACTTC. Its protein is CATRQGAYEQYF.

This CDR3 reads CASSLFGTGVYEQYF. Here the CDR3 DNA reads TGTGCCAGCAGTTTATTCGGGACAGGGGTCTACGAGCAGTACTTC. The chain couples TRBV27 to TRBJ2-7; 10 nucleotides align to TRBD1. The CDR3 has 15 residues. V lost 1 base and J lost 3; bases outside the gene matches: 3. Germline values: CDR1 MNHEY, CDR2 SMNVEV (reference sequence).

The chain carries TRBV27 and TRBJ2-3, with a weak D call TRBD2 (6 bases). CDR1 and CDR2 from the germline V gene are MNHEY and SMNVEV (reference sequence). Trimming left V 2 bases short and J 5 bases short, with 11 bases between. The CDR3 contains 14 residues. The CDR3 spells CASSLGRGGDTQYF. In DNA form, the CDR3 reads TGTGCCAGCAGTTTAGGGCGGGGAGGAGATACGCAGTATTTT.

This clone was picked up one time. This chain uses TRBV7-6 with TRBJ2-7; unclear D gene. The V end was cut by 7 bases, the J end by 3 bases, with 19 bases between. Per the germline V gene, CDR1 is SGHVS and CDR2 is FNYEAQ. The CDR3 loop spans 15 amino acids. The CDR3: CASNPPFARRYEQYF. For the CDR3, the DNA is TGTGCCAGCAATCCCCCGTTTGCCAGGCGCTACGAGCAGTACTTC.

The chain employs TRBV27 and TRBJ2-3; D possibly corresponds to TRBD1 (5 bases). CDR1 is MNHEY, CDR2 SMNVEV, per germline (reference sequence). The CDR3 sequence is 14 residues long. V shed 3 bases and J shed 2 bases, with 9 bases lying between them. CDR3 protein: CASSFWTNTDTQYF. The CDR3 DNA reads as TGTGCCAGCAGTTTCTGGACAAACACAGATACGCAGTATTTT.

The chain is built from TRBV30 and TRBJ1-6; the D gene is possibly TRBD1 (6 bases). V dropped 3 bases and J dropped 8 bases, with 20 bases sitting between them. CDR1 and CDR2 (germline): GTSNPN, SVGIG (reference sequence). This CDR3 region has 16 residues. CDR3 sequence: CAWRSNKGVKDSPLHF. CDR3 in DNA: TGTGCCTGGAGGTCAAACAAGGGGGTTAAGGATTCACCCCTCCACTTT.

The chain couples TRBV5-3 to TRBJ2-5; 9 bases are shared with TRBD2. TRBV5-3 is an ORF; its function is uncertain. The CDR3 runs 20 residues. The trim removed 0 bases at V and 6 bases at J, leaving 21 bases unmatched. The CDR3 here is CARSLVSGGVERSHRKTQYF. In nucleotides, the CDR3 is TGTGCCAGAAGCTTGGTTAGCGGGGGAGTAGAGAGGAGCCATAGAAAGACCCAGTACTTC.

The chain carries TRBV5-4 and TRBJ2-3; D is possibly TRBD2 (6 bases). The CDR3 is 15 residues long. V lost 3 bases to trimming and J lost 3 bases, with 14 bases between them. Germline CDR1 reads SGHNT; CDR2 reads YYREEE (reference sequence). CDR3 nucleotides: TGTGCCAGCAGCTCCCGGGACCGGGGGACAGATACGCAGTATTTT. Its protein is CASSSRDRGTDTQYF.

The V and J genes are TRBV28 and TRBJ1-5, with D uncertain. Per germline, CDR1 MDHEN and CDR2 SYDVKM. The CDR3 spans 15 residues. V lost 3 bases and J 4 bases, leaving 13 bases between the germline ends. CDR3 in amino acids: CASSFGRFRNQPQHF. The CDR3 coding sequence is TGTGCCAGCAGTTTCGGCAGGTTTAGAAATCAGCCCCAGCATTTT.

The chain links TRBV6-6 to TRBJ2-7, with D tentatively TRBD2 (6 bases). Germline CDR1 and CDR2: MNHNY and SVGAGI (reference sequence). The CDR3 covers 13 residues. Trimming left V 6 bases short and J 2 bases short, with 11 bases between. CDR3: CASSRDSTYEQYF. Written as DNA, the CDR3 is TGTGCCAGCAGCCGGGACTCTACCTACGAGCAGTACTTC.

This clone was recorded a few times. The CDR3 DNA follows: TGTGCCAGCAGCTTAGGCCCACAGGGGACCTACGAGCAGTACTTC. Protein: CASSLGPQGTYEQYF. The J gene is TRBJ2-7, the V gene TRBV7-2; 7 bases are shared with TRBD1. V lost 1 base, J lost 2 bases, and 5 bases stayed unmatched. Germline V gene sequence: CDR1 SGHTA, CDR2 FQGNSA. This CDR3 region has 15 residues.

The chain carries TRBV30 and TRBJ2-7, with 13 bases lining up with TRBD2. The CDR3 sequence is 16 residues long. V was pared by 8 bases and J by 6 bases, with 16 bases of the junction left unmatched. Germline V gene data show CDR1 as GTSNPN and CDR2 as SVGIG (reference sequence). In nucleotides, the CDR3 is TGTGCCGGTGGACTAGCGGGAGAGCTTGATGGGGGCGAGCAGTACTTC. Its translation is CAGGLAGELDGGEQYF.

The chain is built from TRBV30 and TRBJ2-2; perhaps TRBD1 as D (6 bases). This CDR3 is 14 amino acids long. Germline CDR1 is GTSNPN and CDR2 is SVGIG (reference sequence). Trimming left V 2 bases short and J 4 bases short, with 11 bases between. CDR3: CAWSRWGLTGELFF. The CDR3, as DNA: TGTGCCTGGAGTCGATGGGGGCTCACCGGGGAGCTGTTTTTT.

J is TRBJ1-2 and V is TRBV7-6; a weak D match, TRBD1 (6 bases). Trimming pared 5 bases from V and 3 bases from J, leaving 22 bases between. Germline loops: CDR1 SGHVS, CDR2 FNYEAQ. CDR3 length equals 17 residues. CDR3 region: CASSPYQGGGADYGYTF. The CDR3 DNA sequence: TGTGCCAGCAGCCCTTACCAAGGGGGGGGCGCGGACTATGGCTACACCTTC.

This clone was observed a handful of times. The V call is TRBV6-5, the J call TRBJ2-2; 7 bases are shared with TRBD1. V was clipped by 0 bases and J by 5 bases; unmatched bases: 6. The CDR3 length is 16 residues. CDR1 and CDR2 from the germline V gene are MNHEY and SVGAGI. The CDR3 here is CASSYSTGEKTGELFF. As DNA, the CDR3 is TGTGCCAGCAGTTACTCAACAGGGGAAAAAACCGGGGAGCTGTTTTTT.

CDR3 in DNA: TGTGCCAGTAAAGGCCCAAGCGATGAGCAGTTCTTC. Its translation is CASKGPSDEQFF. The rearrangement joins TRBV11-3 to TRBJ2-1; D gene unclear. Germline V lookup: CDR1 SGHNT, CDR2 YENEEA. The CDR3 is 12 amino acids. V gave up 9 bases and J gave up 8 bases, with 14 bases separating them.

This clone was detected only once. V and J are TRBV7-2 and TRBJ1-1; 11 bases match TRBD1. Looked up from germline, CDR1 is SGHTA and CDR2 is FQGNSA. Trimming took 2 bases from V and 4 from J; bases not matched to a gene: 6. This CDR3 comprises 16 residues. The chain's CDR3 is CASSLKGQGVGTEAFF. Here the CDR3 DNA reads TGTGCCAGCAGCTTAAAGGGACAGGGGGTTGGCACTGAAGCTTTCTTT.

The chain uses TRBV4-2 and TRBJ1-6; D uncertain. This CDR3 has 15 residues. The V gene lost 0 bases and the J gene lost 8 bases, with 11 bases spanning the gap. Germline assignment: CDR1 LGHNA and CDR2 YNFKEQ. CDR3 sequence (DNA): TGTGCCAGCAGCCAAGAACATCAGATCTATTCACCCCTCCACTTT. Encoded protein: CASSQEHQIYSPLHF.

This clone appeared once. The V gene is TRBV7-6, the J gene TRBJ2-1, with TRBD1 matching 8 bases. This CDR3 spans 16 amino acids. V gave up 0 bases and J gave up 8 bases; unmatched junction bases: 9. Germline V gene data show CDR1 as SGHVS and CDR2 as FNYEAQ. For the CDR3, the DNA is TGTGCCAGCAGCTTAGCGGGGCAGGGGGCGCAGCATGAGCAGTTCTTC. Its translation: CASSLAGQGAQHEQFF.